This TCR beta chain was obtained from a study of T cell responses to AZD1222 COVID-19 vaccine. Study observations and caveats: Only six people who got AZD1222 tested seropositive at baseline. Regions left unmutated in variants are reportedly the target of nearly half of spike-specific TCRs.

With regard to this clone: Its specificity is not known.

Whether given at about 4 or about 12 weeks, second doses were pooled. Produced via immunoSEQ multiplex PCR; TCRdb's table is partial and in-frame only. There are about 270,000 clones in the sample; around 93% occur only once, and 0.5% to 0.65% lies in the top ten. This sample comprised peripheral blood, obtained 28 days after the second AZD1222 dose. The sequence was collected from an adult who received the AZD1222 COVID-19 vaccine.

DNA for the CDR3: TGTGCCAGCAGTTTATACAGGGGTGGCTATGGCTACACCTTC. Its translation is CASSLYRGGYGYTF. The chain combines TRBV28 with TRBJ1-2; 7 bases are shared with TRBD1. The germline V gene encodes CDR1 MDHEN and CDR2 SYDVKM. The V and J ends lost 1 base and 4 bases, in that order; junction bases with no gene match: 3. The CDR3 is made up of 14 amino acids.